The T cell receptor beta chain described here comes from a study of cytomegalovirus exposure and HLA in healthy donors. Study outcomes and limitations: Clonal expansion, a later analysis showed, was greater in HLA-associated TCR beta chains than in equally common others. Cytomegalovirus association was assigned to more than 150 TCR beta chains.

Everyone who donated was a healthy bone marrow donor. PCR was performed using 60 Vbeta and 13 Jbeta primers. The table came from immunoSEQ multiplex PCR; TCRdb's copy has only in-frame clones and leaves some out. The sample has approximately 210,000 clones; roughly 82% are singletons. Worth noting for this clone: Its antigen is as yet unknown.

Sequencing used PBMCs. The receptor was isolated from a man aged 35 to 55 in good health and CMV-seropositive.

The CDR3 protein is CASSGGTSGRIETQYF. For the CDR3, the DNA is TGCGCCAGCAGCGGGGGGACTAGCGGGAGAATAGAGACCCAGTACTTC. V usage is TRBV5-1 and J usage is TRBJ2-5; 14 bases are shared with TRBD2. Germline loops: CDR1 SGHRS, CDR2 YFSETQ. V was pared by 4 bases and J by 4 bases, with 6 bases of the junction left unmatched. The CDR3 sequence is 16 residues long.